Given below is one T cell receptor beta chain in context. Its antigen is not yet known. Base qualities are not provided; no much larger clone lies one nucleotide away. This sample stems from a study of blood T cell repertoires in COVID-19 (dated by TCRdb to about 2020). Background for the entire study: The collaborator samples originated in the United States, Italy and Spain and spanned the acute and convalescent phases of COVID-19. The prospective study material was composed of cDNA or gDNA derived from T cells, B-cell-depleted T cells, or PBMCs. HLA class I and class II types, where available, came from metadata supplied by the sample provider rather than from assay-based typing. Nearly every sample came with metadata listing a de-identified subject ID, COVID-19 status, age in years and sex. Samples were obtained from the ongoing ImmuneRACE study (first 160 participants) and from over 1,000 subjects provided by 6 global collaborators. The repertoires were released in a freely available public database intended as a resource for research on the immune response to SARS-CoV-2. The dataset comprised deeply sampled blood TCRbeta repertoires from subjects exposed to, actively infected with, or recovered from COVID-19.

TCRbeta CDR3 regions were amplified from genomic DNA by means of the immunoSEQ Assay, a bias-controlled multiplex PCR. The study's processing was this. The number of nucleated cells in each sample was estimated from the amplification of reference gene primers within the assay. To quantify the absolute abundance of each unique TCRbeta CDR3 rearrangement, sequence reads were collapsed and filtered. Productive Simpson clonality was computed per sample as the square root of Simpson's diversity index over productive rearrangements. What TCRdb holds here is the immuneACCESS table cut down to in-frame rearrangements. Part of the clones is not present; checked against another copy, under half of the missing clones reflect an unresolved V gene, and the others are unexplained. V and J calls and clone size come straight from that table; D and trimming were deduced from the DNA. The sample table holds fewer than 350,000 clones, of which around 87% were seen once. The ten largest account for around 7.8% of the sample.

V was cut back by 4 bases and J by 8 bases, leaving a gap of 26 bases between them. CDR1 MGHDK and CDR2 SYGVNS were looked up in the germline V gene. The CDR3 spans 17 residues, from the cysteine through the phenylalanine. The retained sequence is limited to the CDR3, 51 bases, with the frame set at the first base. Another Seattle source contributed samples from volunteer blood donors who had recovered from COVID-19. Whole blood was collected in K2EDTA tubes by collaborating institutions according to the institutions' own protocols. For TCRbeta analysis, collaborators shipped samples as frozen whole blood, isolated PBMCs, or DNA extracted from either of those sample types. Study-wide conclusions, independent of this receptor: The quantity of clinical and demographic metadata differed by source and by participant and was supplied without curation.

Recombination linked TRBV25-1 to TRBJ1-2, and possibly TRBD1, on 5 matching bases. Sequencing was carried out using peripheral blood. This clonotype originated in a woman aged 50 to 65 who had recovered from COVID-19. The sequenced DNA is TGTGCCAGCAGTGGAGGTTTCGGACAAATGGAGCTGAGAGGCTACACCTTC. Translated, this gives CASSGGFGQMELRGYTF.